Included here is one T cell receptor (beta chain) sequence, with context. The data stem from a study of blood T cell repertoires in COVID-19. Overall study: T cells, B-cell-depleted T cells, or PBMCs provided the cDNA or gDNA that served as material.

In the source study's methods: Counts of nucleated cells, estimated from reference gene primer amplification, were obtained. Only in-frame clones appear in the TCRdb table, and some are missing; sequencing was by immunoSEQ multiplex PCR. V and J calls and clone size are as listed in that table; D and trimming were resolved from the DNA. The sample has about 190,000 clones, around 90% seen once. CDR3 length equals 14 residues. V lost 4 bases, J lost 1 base, and 2 bases stayed unmatched. Germline CDR1 and CDR2: SGHRS and YFSETQ. V usage is TRBV5-1 and J usage is TRBJ1-3; 7 positions agree with TRBD1. The source is a man aged 35 to 55 with acute or convalescent COVID-19. Sequencing input: peripheral blood. The CDR3: CASSPTGSGNTIYF. CDR3 nucleotides: TGCGCCAGCAGCCCGACAGGGTCTGGAAACACCATATATTTT.